These 2 T cell receptor beta chains came from one sample sequenced in a study of blood T cell repertoires in COVID-19. Produced via immunoSEQ multiplex PCR; TCRdb's table is partial and in-frame only. The sample has 200,000 to 250,000 clones, approximately 85% seen once. The specimen sequenced was PBMCs or T cells enriched from blood (not recorded which). These receptors all come from a woman between 45 and 60 years old with acute COVID-19.

This clone occurred once. This rearrangement joins TRBV30 to TRBJ2-1; 13 nucleotides match TRBD2. CDR1 is GTSNPN and CDR2 is SVGIG in the germline V gene (reference sequence). The CDR3 runs 15 residues. Trimming cost V 8 bases and J 9 bases; bases outside gene matches: 13. DNA for the CDR3: TGTGCCGGAGTTCCTACTAGCGGGGGGGCTGGTGAGCAGTTCTTC. Protein product: CAGVPTSGGAGEQFF. The full variable domain, completed using reference TRBV30 and TRBJ2-1, is SQTIHQWPATLVQPVGSPLSLECTVEGTSNPNLYWYRQAAGRGLQLLFYSVGIGQISSEVPQNLSASRPQDRQFILSSKKLLLSDSGFYLCAGVPTSGGAGEQFFGPGTRLTVL.

The chain employs TRBV6-5 and TRBJ1-2, with 8 positions matching TRBD1. The ends lost 6 bases at V and 7 bases at J; junction bases unmatched: 13. CDR1 and CDR2 from the germline V gene are MNHEY and SVGAGI. The CDR3 is 15 residues long. The CDR3 bases are TGTGCCAGCAGGGACCGGGACAGGCAAGCGGGTGGCTACACCTTC. Translated: CASRDRDRQAGGYTF.